This TCR beta chain derives from a study of T cell responses to AZD1222 COVID-19 vaccine (dated by TCRdb to the early 2020s). Context from the whole study: AZD1222 recipients with second doses at about 4 weeks or about 12 weeks were pooled, because spike-specific TCR depth and breadth did not differ between schedules. Trial participants were enrolled into age subgroups of 18-55, 56-69 and 70-plus years, which contained approximately 150, 30 and 60 TCR-sequenced participants, respectively. A total of more than 230 trial participants underwent TCR sequencing, of whom some 210 received two doses of AZD1222 and about 25 received two doses of the MenACWY control vaccine.

On this clone itself: Its antigen remains undetermined. Base qualities were left out, and no much larger clone turns up one base away.

The CDR3 regions of human TCRbeta chains were subjected to immunosequencing. In the source study's methods: TCRs in the repertoires were compared against a reference library of SARS-CoV-2-specific TCRs that had been generated with the MIRA antigen-specificity platform. Breadth was defined as the fraction of unique TCRs that were SARS-CoV-2-associated. Depth was defined as the fraction of total T cells that were SARS-CoV-2-associated. Using the MIRA data, each spike-specific TCR was assigned both to the spike region to which the TCR was reactive and to a CD4 or CD8 class. Log10-transformed breadth and depth values were compared by one-way ANOVA with Sidak's multiple comparisons tests. Drawn from immuneACCESS, this table holds only the in-frame rearrangements with V and J called that TCRdb kept. Clones are partly lost; checked studies trace under half to an unresolved V gene and leave the rest unexplained. For V, J and clone size, that table is used; D and trimming come from the DNA. Counted in this sample were about 150,000 clones; 88% of them appeared once. Around 3% of the sample lies in the top ten.

What the study reported, not specific to this receptor: Conclusions about previously exposed vaccinees are limited, since just five or six AZD1222 recipients were seropositive for SARS-CoV-2 at baseline. The whole spike protein was spanned by vaccine-associated CD4 TCRs, and dominant responses were seen in regions 160-218 and 743-854. A significant rise in spike-specific TCR breadth and depth was observed after two AZD1222 doses relative to day 0 and relative to MenACWY recipients. Epitopes outside the regions mutated in the B.1.351 and B.1.1.7 variants were reportedly recognized by nearly half of the unique spike-specific TCRs. Because no day 14 peak-response samples were available, repertoires were characterized only after the peak T cell response. Participants were mostly white British and included more females than males, and it was suggested by the authors that clonal diversity may have been underestimated. The 56-69-year group was small, and its depth increase did not reach significance, likely because of low power.

Counted from cysteine to phenylalanine, this CDR3 has 15 amino acids. Kept here is only the CDR3 DNA, which spans 45 bases and is read in frame from base 1. V drops 2 bases and J drops 0 bases, leaving 9 bases in between. CDR1 and CDR2 are read off the germline V gene as SGHDT and YYEEEE. What this sample's time point label stands for: baseline before first vaccination. The vaccinee samples were drawn from two UK trials, COV001 and COV002, one of which was a single-blind randomized controlled phase 2/3 trial testing AZD1222 (ChAdOx1 nCoV-19) in healthy adults. For TCRbeta chain sequencing, PBMC samples from trial participants were taken at day 0 and at day 28 after the second dose.

The source is an adult in good health. Recombination joined TRBV5-6 with TRBJ1-3; the best D guess is TRBD1, with 6 bases matching. The source material was peripheral blood, sampled on day 0 of AZD1222 vaccination. The CDR3 here reads CASSFQGPSGNTIYF. Read as DNA, the sequence is TGTGCCAGCAGCTTTCAGGGGCCCTCTGGAAACACCATATATTTT.